Here is one T cell receptor (beta chain) with its context. Its antigen is unknown. The junction does not match germline at one end; this may be a read error. This CDR3 has 15 amino acids. Germline-derived CDR1 and CDR2 are LNHNV and YYDKDF (reference sequence). In TCRdb, the 5' RACE reads were re-called with MiXCR into one record per CDR3 protein. Of a few hundred thousand distinct CDR3 sequences listed, about a fifth are singletons. This sample was taken from a study of CD8 T cells in ankylosing spondylitis. Study-level points and caveats: The authors reported significant enrichment of disease-linked clones in matched ankylosing spondylitis synovial fluid. What seemed typical of ankylosing spondylitis blood was a TCR beta motif built from under 10 highly homologous variants.

The source material was blood, either unsorted or a sorted T cell fraction (not recorded which). This clonotype was sampled from a male donor with ankylosing spondylitis. The chain combines TRBV15 with TRBJ1-5, with TRBD1 identical over 11 bases. The CDR3 sequence: CATTGQGAGNQPQHF. The CDR3, as DNA: TGTGCAACCACAGGACAGGGGGCAGGGAATCAGCCCCAGCATTTT. Full variable domain (missing parts from reference TRBV15 and TRBJ1-5): DAMVIQNPRYQVTQFGKPVTLSCSQTLNHNVMYWYQQKSSQAPKLLFHYYDKDFNNEADTPDNFQSRRPNTSFCFLDIRSPGLGDTAMYLCATTGQGAGNQPQHFGDGTRLSIL.